This TCR beta chain was sequenced for a study of T cells after yellow fever vaccination. Study-level background: Low-cell-number fractions underwent preparation using SMART-Seq v4 Ultra Low Input. Regarding the study as a whole: A large majority of primary-vaccination clones showed up again after the booster (about 97% CD4, around 88% CD8). Abundant clonotypes (contaminants from the bulk population) could be present in FACS-sorted repertoires.

At least ten counts were recorded for this clonotype. As yet, its antigen is unknown. Making TCR cDNA involved 5'RACE template switching, which added UMIs and a universal primer site. TCRdb called the 5' RACE reads again in MiXCR, with one record for every CDR3 protein. The table has some 150,000 distinct CDR3 sequences, approximately 6.6% seen once; the top ten hold more than 0.6%. This CDR3 comprises 13 residues. Deletions cut 6 bases from V and 6 bases from J, with 11 bases between. The sample was CD4+ T cells sorted from PBMCs, taken 10 days after the yellow fever booster vaccination. The chain employs TRBV12-3 or TRBV12-4 and TRBJ2-2; TRBD1 might be the D (6 bases). The sequence derives from a man aged 30 to 45 who received the YFV17D yellow fever vaccine. In nucleotides, the CDR3 is TGTGCCAGCAGCTCCGGGACACCCGGGGAGCTGTTTTTT. It specifies CASSSGTPGELFF.